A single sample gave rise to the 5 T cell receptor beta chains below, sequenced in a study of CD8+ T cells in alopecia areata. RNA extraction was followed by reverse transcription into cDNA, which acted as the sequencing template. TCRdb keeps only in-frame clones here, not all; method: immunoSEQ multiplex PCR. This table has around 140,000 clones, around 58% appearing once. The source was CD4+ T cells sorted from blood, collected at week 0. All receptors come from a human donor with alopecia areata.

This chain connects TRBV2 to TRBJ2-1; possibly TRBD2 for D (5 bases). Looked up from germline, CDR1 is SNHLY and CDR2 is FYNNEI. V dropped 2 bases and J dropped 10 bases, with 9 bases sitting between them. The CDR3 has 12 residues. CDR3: CASSEPPGEQFF. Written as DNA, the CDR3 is TGTGCCAGCAGTGAACCCCCGGGGGAGCAGTTCTTC.

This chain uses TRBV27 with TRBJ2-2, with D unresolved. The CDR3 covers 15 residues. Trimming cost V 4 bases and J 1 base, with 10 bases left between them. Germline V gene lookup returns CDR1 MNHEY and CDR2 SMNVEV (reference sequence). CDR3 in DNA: TGTGCCAGCAGTTCCCGACCGGGGAACACCGGGGAGCTGTTTTTT. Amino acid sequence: CASSSRPGNTGELFF.

CDR3 coding DNA: TGTGCCAGCAGCTATGGGCGGCCAAGGGGGGAGCAGTTCTTC. The encoded protein is CASSYGRPRGEQFF. The J gene is TRBJ2-1, the V gene TRBV11-1; the D gene is possibly TRBD1 (6 bases). The CDR3 spans 14 residues. The germline gives CDR1 SGHAT, CDR2 FQDESV (reference sequence). The V end was cut by 4 bases, the J end by 10 bases, with 17 bases between.

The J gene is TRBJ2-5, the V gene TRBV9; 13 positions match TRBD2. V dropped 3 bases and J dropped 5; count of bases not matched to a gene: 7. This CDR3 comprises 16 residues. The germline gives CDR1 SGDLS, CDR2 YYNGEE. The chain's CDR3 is CASSATSGGIWETQYF. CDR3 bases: TGTGCCAGCAGCGCGACTAGCGGGGGGATATGGGAGACCCAGTACTTC. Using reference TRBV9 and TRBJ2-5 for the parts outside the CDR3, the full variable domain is DSGVTQTPKHLITATGQRVTLRCSPRSGDLSVYWYQQSLDQGLQFLIQYYNGEERAKGNILERFSAQQFPDLHSELNLSSLELGDSALYFCASSATSGGIWETQYFGPGTRLLVL.

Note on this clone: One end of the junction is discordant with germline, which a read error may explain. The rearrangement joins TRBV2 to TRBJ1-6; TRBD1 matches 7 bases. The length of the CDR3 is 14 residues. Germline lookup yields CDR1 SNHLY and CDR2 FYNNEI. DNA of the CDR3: TGTGCCAGCAGCGAAGACAGGGAGGATTCACCCCTCCACTTT. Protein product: CASSEDREDSPLHF.